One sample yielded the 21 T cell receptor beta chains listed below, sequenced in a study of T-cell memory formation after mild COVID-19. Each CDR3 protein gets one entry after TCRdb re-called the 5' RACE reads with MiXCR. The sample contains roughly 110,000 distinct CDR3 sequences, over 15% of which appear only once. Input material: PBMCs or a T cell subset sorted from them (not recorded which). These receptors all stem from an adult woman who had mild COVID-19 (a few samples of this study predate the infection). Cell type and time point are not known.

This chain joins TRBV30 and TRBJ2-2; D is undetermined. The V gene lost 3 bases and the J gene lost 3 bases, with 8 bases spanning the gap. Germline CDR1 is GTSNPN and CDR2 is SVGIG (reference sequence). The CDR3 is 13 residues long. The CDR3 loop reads CAWSQSDTGELFF. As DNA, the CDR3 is TGTGCCTGGAGCCAGAGTGACACCGGGGAGCTGTTTTTT.

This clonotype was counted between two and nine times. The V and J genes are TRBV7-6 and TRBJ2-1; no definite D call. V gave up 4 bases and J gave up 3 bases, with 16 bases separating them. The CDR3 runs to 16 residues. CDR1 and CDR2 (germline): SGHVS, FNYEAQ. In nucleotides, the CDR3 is TGTGCCAGCAGCTCCAGCCTGGGCTACGACTACAATGAGCAGTTCTTC. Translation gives CASSSSLGYDYNEQFF.

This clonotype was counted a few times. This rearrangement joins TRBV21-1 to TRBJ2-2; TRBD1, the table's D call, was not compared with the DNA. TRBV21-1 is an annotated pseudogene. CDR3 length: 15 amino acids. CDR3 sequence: CASTVSITGPGELFF. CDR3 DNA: TGTGCCAGCACCGTATCGATAACAGGGCCCGGGGAGCTGTTTTTT.

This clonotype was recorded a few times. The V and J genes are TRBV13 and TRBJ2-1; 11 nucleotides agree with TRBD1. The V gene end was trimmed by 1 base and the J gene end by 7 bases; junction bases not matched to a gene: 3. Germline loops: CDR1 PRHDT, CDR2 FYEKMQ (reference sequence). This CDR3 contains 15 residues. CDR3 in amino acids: CASSLEGQGGNEQFF. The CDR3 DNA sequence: TGTGCCAGCAGCTTAGAGGGACAGGGGGGTAATGAGCAGTTCTTC.

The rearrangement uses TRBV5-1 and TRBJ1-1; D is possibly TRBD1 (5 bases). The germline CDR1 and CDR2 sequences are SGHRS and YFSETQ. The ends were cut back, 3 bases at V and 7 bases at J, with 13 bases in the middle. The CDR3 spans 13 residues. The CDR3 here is CASSSPGTLEAFF. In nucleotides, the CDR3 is TGCGCCAGCAGCTCCCCAGGGACCCTTGAAGCTTTCTTT.

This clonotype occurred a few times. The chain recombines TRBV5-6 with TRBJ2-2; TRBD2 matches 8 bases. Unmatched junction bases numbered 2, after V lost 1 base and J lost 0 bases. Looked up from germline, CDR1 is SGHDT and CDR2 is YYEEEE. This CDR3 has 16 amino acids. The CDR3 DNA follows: TGTGCCAGCAGCTTGCCGGGACTAGCGAACACCGGGGAGCTGTTTTTT. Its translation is CASSLPGLANTGELFF.

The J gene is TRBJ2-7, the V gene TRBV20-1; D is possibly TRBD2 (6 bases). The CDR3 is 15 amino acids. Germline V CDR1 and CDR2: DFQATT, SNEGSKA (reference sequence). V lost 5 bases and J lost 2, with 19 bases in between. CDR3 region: CSAGSDSGAPYEQYF. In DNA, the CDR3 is TGCAGTGCTGGCTCCGATTCGGGAGCCCCCTACGAGCAGTACTTC.

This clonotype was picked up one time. The CDR3, as DNA: TGTGCCAGCAGCCCTTATGGGGGCACTAGCAATCAGCCCCAGCATTTT. Amino acids: CASSPYGGTSNQPQHF. The rearrangement links TRBV5-6 to TRBJ1-5, with D possibly being TRBD1 (6 bases). Germline-derived CDR1 and CDR2 are SGHDT and YYEEEE. The CDR3 length is 16 residues. Trimming removed 4 bases from V and 0 bases from J, with 14 bases in between.

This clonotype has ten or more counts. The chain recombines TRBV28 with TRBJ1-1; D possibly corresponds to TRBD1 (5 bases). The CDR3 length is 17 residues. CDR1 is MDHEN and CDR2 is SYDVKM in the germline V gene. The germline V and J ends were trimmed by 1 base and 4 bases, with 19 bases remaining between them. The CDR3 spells CASSLFGPLRVSTEAFF. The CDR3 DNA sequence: TGTGCCAGCAGTTTATTTGGTCCCCTCAGGGTGAGCACTGAAGCTTTCTTT.

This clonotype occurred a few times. This chain's CDR3 is CSARGTRYQETQYF. DNA of the CDR3: TGCAGTGCTAGAGGGACACGATACCAAGAGACCCAGTACTTC. The gene calls are TRBV20-1 and TRBJ2-5; possible D gene TRBD1, 5 bases. The CDR3 extends over 14 amino acids. Germline V CDR1 and CDR2: DFQATT, SNEGSKA (reference sequence). V lost 1 base to trimming and J lost 0 bases, with 9 bases between them.

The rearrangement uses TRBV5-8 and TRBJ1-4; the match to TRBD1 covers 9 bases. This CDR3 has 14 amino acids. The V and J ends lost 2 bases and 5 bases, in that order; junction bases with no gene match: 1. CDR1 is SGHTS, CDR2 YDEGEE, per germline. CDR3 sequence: CASSFGTGNEKLFF. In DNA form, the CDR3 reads TGTGCCAGCAGCTTCGGGACAGGGAATGAAAAACTGTTTTTT.

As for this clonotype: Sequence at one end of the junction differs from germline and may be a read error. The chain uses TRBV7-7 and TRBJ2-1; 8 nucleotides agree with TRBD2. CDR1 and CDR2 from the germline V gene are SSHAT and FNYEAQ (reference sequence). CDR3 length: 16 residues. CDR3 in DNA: TGTGCTAGCAGCCCCTATCCCAGCGGGAGTGTGAATGAGCAGTTCTTC. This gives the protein CASSPYPSGSVNEQFF. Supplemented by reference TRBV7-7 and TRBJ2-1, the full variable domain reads GAGVSQSPRYKVTKRGQDVTLRCDPISSHATLYWYQQALGQGPEFLTYFNYEAQPDKSGLPSDRFSAERPEGSISTLTIQRTEQRDSAMYRCASSPYPSGSVNEQFFGPGTRLTVL.

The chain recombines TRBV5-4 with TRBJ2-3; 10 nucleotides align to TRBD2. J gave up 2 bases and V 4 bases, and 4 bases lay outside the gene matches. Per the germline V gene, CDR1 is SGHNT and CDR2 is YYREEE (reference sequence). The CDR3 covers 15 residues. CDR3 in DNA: TGTGCCAGCAGCCCGACTAGCGGGCTCACAGATACGCAGTATTTT. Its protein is CASSPTSGLTDTQYF. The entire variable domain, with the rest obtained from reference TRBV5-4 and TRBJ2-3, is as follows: ETGVTQSPTHLIKTRGQQVTLRCSSQSGHNTVSWYQQALGQGPQFIFQYYREEENGRGNFPPRFSGLQFPNYSSELNVNALELDDSALYLCASSPTSGLTDTQYFGPGTRLTVL.

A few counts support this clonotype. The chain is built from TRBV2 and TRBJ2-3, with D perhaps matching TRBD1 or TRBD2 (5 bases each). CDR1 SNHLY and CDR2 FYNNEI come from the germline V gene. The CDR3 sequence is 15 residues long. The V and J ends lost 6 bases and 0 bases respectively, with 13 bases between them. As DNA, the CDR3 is TGTGCCAGCAGGCCGGGACCGTTGAGCACAGATACGCAGTATTTT. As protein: CASRPGPLSTDTQYF.

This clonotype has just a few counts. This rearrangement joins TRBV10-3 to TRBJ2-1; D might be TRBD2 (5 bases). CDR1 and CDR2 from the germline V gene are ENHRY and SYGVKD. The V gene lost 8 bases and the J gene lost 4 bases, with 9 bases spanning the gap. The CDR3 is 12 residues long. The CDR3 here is CAIGGGYNEQFF. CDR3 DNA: TGTGCCATCGGAGGAGGATACAATGAGCAGTTCTTC.

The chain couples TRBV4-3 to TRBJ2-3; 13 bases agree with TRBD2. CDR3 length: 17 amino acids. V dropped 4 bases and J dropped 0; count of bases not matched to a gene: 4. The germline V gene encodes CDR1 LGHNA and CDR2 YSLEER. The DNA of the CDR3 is TGCGCCAGCAGCCTCGGGACTAGCGGGATCAGCACAGATACGCAGTATTTT. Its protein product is CASSLGTSGISTDTQYF.

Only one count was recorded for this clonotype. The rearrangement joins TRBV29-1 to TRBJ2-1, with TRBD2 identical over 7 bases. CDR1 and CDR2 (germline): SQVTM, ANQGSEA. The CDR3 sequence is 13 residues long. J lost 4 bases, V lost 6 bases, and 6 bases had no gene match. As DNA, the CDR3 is TGCAGCGTAACGGGACTAATGTACAATGAGCAGTTCTTC. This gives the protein CSVTGLMYNEQFF.

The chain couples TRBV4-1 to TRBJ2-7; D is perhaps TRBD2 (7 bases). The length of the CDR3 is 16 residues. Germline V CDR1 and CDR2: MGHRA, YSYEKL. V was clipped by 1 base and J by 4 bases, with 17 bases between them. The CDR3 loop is CASSQGGGQGTYEQYF. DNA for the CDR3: TGCGCCAGCAGCCAAGGCGGGGGCCAGGGAACTTACGAGCAGTACTTC.

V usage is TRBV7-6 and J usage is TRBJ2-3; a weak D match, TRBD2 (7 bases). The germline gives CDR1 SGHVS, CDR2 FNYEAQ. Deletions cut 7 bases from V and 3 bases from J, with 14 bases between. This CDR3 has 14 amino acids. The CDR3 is CASTLGGTTDTQYF. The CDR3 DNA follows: TGTGCCAGCACCCTGGGGGGGACAACAGATACGCAGTATTTT.

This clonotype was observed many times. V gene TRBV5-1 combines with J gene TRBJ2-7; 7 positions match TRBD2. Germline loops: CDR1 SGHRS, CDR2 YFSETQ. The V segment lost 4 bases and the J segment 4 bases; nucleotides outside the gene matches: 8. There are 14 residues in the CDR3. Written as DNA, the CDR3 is TGCGCCAGCAGCCCCTGGGAGCGGGGATACGAGCAGTACTTC. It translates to CASSPWERGYEQYF.

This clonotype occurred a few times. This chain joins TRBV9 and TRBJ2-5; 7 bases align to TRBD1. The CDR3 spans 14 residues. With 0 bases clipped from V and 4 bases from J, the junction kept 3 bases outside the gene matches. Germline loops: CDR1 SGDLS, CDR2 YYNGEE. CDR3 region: CASSVEGAGETQYF. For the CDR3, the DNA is TGTGCCAGCAGCGTAGAGGGGGCAGGAGAGACCCAGTACTTC.